A single sample gave rise to the 13 T cell receptor beta chains below, sequenced in a study of PD-1 blockade in classical Hodgkin lymphoma. Every one of the patients relapsed after autologous stem cell transplantation (brentuximab vedotin exposure was variable). Using immunoSEQ multiplex PCR, the repertoire was profiled, and TCRdb retains in-frame clones only, with some absent. This sample yields roughly 61,000 clones, of which around 89% are seen a single time; 15% belongs to the top ten. The sample in question was peripheral blood mononuclear cells (PBMCs), obtained at baseline. The receptor source for this set is a human donor with classical Hodgkin lymphoma.

Here the CDR3 DNA reads TGTGCCAGCAGCTTGGGACACAACGCGAACACCGGGGAGCTGTTTTTT. It codes for CASSLGHNANTGELFF. The chain is built from TRBV7-3 and TRBJ2-2; D is possibly TRBD1 (6 bases). V dropped 3 bases and J dropped 0 bases, with 11 bases sitting between them. CDR1 SGHTA and CDR2 FQGTGA come from the germline V gene. This CDR3 has 16 residues.

V gene TRBV7-8 combines with J gene TRBJ2-5; D may match TRBD1 or TRBD2 (5 bases each). This CDR3 comprises 16 residues. Germline V gene sequence: CDR1 SGHVS, CDR2 FQNEAQ. Trimming took off 2 bases at V and 5 bases at J, with 18 bases between the two ends. The CDR3 nucleotides are TGTGCCAGCAGCTTATGGGGCGCGGGTAGTTCCGAGACCCAGTACTTC. Protein: CASSLWGAGSSETQYF.

This chain uses TRBV30 with TRBJ2-1; 8 nucleotides match TRBD1. V dropped 1 base and J dropped 7; count of bases not matched to a gene: 3. This CDR3 region has 13 residues. Germline V gives CDR1 GTSNPN, CDR2 SVGIG (reference sequence). The CDR3 loop reads CAWSGTGPNEQFF. CDR3 DNA: TGTGCCTGGAGTGGGACAGGGCCTAATGAGCAGTTCTTC.

V usage is TRBV5-4 and J usage is TRBJ1-1; D gene uncertain. Trimming removed 4 bases at V and 4 bases at J, with 5 bases between. Germline CDR1 SGHNT, CDR2 YYREEE (reference sequence). This CDR3 comprises 11 residues. The CDR3 sequence: CASSRLTEAFF. In nucleotides, the CDR3 is TGTGCCAGCAGCCGTCTCACTGAAGCTTTCTTT.

This clone has only one observation. This chain links TRBV6-5 with TRBJ2-7, with 9 bases fitting TRBD1. With V trimmed by 6 bases and J by 4 bases, 7 bases remained unmatched. Germline-derived CDR1 and CDR2 are MNHEY and SVGAGI. CDR3 length equals 14 residues. The CDR3 sequence: CASRAGTGLYEQYF. CDR3 coding DNA: TGTGCCAGCAGGGCCGGGACAGGGCTTTACGAGCAGTACTTC.

This clone was observed a single time. V usage is TRBV7-8 and J usage is TRBJ2-7; TRBD2 might be the D (6 bases). The ends were cut back, 6 bases at V and 4 bases at J, with 31 bases in the middle. This CDR3 has 19 residues. Germline CDR1 is SGHVS and CDR2 is FQNEAQ. DNA of the CDR3: TGTGCCAGCAGAGGAGGGGTGGTCCGGGAAGCGGACGAGGAGTACGAGCAGTACTTC. Residues: CASRGGVVREADEEYEQYF.

This chain connects TRBV6-1 to TRBJ1-5; TRBD1 is a possible D gene (5 bases). Trimming pared 8 bases from V and 5 bases from J, leaving 16 bases between. CDR3 size: 14 residues. Germline CDR1 MNHNS, CDR2 SASEGT. For the CDR3, the DNA is TGTGCCAGCCAGGGTACAGCTTTCGATCAGCCCCAGCATTTT. This encodes CASQGTAFDQPQHF.

The gene calls are TRBV27 and TRBJ1-1, with D uncertain. The CDR3 consists of 13 residues. The V and J ends lost 5 bases and 4 bases respectively, with 11 bases between them. The germline gives CDR1 MNHEY, CDR2 SMNVEV (reference sequence). The CDR3 is CASSQLGRTEAFF. The CDR3 DNA reads as TGTGCCAGCAGTCAACTCGGTCGCACTGAAGCTTTCTTT.

This chain joins TRBV13 and TRBJ2-3, with TRBD2 matching 10 bases. CDR3 size: 18 residues. The germline gives CDR1 PRHDT, CDR2 FYEKMQ (reference sequence). V dropped 1 base and J dropped 2; count of bases not matched to a gene: 9. The CDR3 DNA reads TGTGCCAGCAGCTTAGCGCTAGCGGGGGCCGTATACACAGATACGCAGTATTTT. It encodes CASSLALAGAVYTDTQYF.

V and J are TRBV11-2 and TRBJ2-4, with TRBD2 as a possible D gene (5 bases). The CDR3 has 13 residues. Per germline, CDR1 SGHAT and CDR2 FQNNGV. V shed 2 bases and J shed 9 bases, with 11 bases lying between them. CDR3 in amino acids: CASSLSRESIQYF. Written as DNA, the CDR3 is TGTGCCAGCAGCTTAAGTCGGGAAAGCATTCAGTACTTC.

The chain carries TRBV4-1 and TRBJ2-2; D is ambiguous. The germline V gene has CDR1 MGHRA and CDR2 YSYEKL. The CDR3 totals 13 residues. V was cut by 3 bases and J by 6 bases, with 8 bases left in between. CDR3 protein: CASSQSDAGELFF. CDR3 nucleotides: TGCGCCAGCAGCCAGAGTGACGCCGGGGAGCTGTTTTTT.

V gene TRBV27 combines with J gene TRBJ2-1; D remains ambiguous. The V end lost 6 bases, the J end lost 4 bases, and 19 bases lay between the germline ends. The CDR3 contains 16 residues. The germline gives CDR1 MNHEY, CDR2 SMNVEV (reference sequence). CDR3 sequence reads: CASRISTDGRYNEQFF. The CDR3 DNA is TGTGCCAGCAGAATTTCGACGGACGGTCGATACAATGAGCAGTTCTTC.

The chain combines TRBV6-1 with TRBJ2-7; D gene unclear. Per the germline V gene, CDR1 is MNHNS and CDR2 is SASEGT. The CDR3 loop spans 11 amino acids. V gave up 9 bases and J gave up 5 bases, with 11 bases separating them. CDR3 region: CASGDPDEQYF. The CDR3 DNA is TGTGCCAGTGGGGATCCGGACGAGCAGTACTTC.